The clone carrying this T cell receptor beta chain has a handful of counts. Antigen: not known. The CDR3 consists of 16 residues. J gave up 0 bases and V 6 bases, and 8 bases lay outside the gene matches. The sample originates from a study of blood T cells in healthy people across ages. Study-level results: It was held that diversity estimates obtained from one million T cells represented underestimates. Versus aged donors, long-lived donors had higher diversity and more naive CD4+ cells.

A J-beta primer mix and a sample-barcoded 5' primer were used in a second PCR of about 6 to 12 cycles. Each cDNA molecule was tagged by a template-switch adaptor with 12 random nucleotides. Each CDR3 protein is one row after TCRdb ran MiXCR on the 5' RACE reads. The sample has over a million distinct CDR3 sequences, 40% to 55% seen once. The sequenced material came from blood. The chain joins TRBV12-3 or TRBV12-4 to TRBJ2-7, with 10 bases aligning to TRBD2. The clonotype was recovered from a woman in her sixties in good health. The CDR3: CASSRGIAGGSYEQYF. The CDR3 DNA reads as TGTGCCAGCAGCCGCGGGATAGCGGGAGGCTCCTACGAGCAGTACTTC.